This T cell receptor (beta chain) was sequenced in a study of T cell responses to AZD1222 COVID-19 vaccine. V lost 3 bases to trimming and J lost 1 base, with 9 bases between them. CDR1 is DFQATT and CDR2 is SNEGSKA in the germline V gene (reference sequence). The CDR3 totals 13 residues. Sequencing used immunoSEQ multiplex PCR; TCRdb keeps in-frame clones, though not all of them. The table shows fewer than 150,000 clones, with about 91% occurring only once. Some second doses came at about 4 weeks and others at about 12 weeks; these were pooled. V is TRBV20-1 and J is TRBJ2-5, with a tentative D call TRBD2 (5 bases). This TCR came from an adult who received the AZD1222 COVID-19 vaccine. The sequences come from peripheral blood, collected 28 days after the second AZD1222 dose. The CDR3 reads CSASSAAQETQYF. CDR3 DNA: TGCAGTGCTAGTAGCGCGGCCCAAGAGACCCAGTACTTC.